The entry below describes one T cell receptor beta chain. The specificity of this receptor is unknown. Base qualities are missing; no much larger clone stands one base away. The entry originates in a study of response to subunit inactivated influenza vaccine (dated by TCRdb to the late 2010s). In the study overall: Deep quantitative profiling of the T cell receptor repertoire was used in the study to follow responses to a trivalent subunit inactivated influenza vaccine.

The CDR3 numbers 15 residues from cysteine through phenylalanine. The only DNA kept is the CDR3, 45 bases in frame from the first base. The germline V gene encodes CDR1 PRHDT and CDR2 FYEKMQ (reference sequence). V is trimmed back by 3 bases and J by 0 bases, and the junction contains 4 bases that no gene match accounts for. Study-level results and caveats: The authors proposed that each seasonal influenza vaccination may bring in only a limited number of new T cells.

The library was made by RT-PCR. TCRdb names Illumina HiSeq 2500 as the instrument used. In TCRdb, the public reads were trimmed at Q25 with fastp and aligned with MiXCR, with productive beta chains retained. Identical CDR3 protein sequences are pooled into one entry, listed with their most common genes and DNA. Across this sample there are about 160,000 distinct CDR3 sequences, with roughly a tenth seen only once. The leading ten clones occupy roughly an eighth of the sample. The sample's time point, from its label and the paper: 45 to 50 days after influenza vaccine administration. This receptor was identified in a man aged 50 or older who received an inactivated influenza vaccine. Donor details come from another sample of the same person, matched by shared clones. The chain is encoded by TRBV13 joined to TRBJ1-1, with 7 bases aligning to TRBD1. The sample here was non-naive T cells sorted from PBMCs, taken roughly 45 days after vaccination. The sample's cell subset or site, from its label and the paper: memory T cell fraction. The CDR3 region reads CASSLGQSMNTEAFF. The nucleotide sequence reads TGTGCCAGCAGCTTGGGACAGAGTATGAACACTGAAGCTTTCTTT.